Listed below are T cell receptor beta chains from one sample, sequenced in a study of OX40 agonist ivuxolimab in advanced cancers. Sequenced by immunoSEQ multiplex PCR; TCRdb stores in-frame clones only, minus some. The sample contains about 93,000 clones, around 94% of which appear only once. Sequenced here: CD4+ or CD8+ T cells sorted from blood, sampled in a trial of the OX40 agonist ivuxolimab. These receptors were obtained from an adult with an advanced solid tumor such as melanoma, head and neck, liver or kidney cancer. The CDR3 runs from the conserved cysteine through the conserved F or W. The D gene is left open where the match is weak. The size field is filled for only some rows; it gives once, few, many or a size class.

J gene,clone size,V gene,D gene,CDR3 protein,CDR3 DNA
TRBJ1-2,.,TRBV27,.,CASSLLGGTTNYGYTF,TGTGCCAGCAGTTTATTAGGTGGGACGACTAACTATGGCTACACCTTC
TRBJ2-2,.,TRBV30,.,CAWTGSVRSAGELFF,TGTGCCTGGACCGGGAGTGTCAGATCGGCCGGGGAGCTGTTTTTT
TRBJ1-1,.,TRBV6-5,TRBD1,CASSYLGQAEAFF,TGTGCCAGCAGTTACCTTGGACAGGCTGAAGCTTTCTTT
TRBJ2-7,.,TRBV2,TRBD1,CASEGTGVYEQYF,TGTGCCAGCGAAGGGACAGGGGTCTACGAGCAGTACTTC
TRBJ2-7,.,TRBV27,TRBD2,CASSPSGNSYEQYF,TGTGCCAGCAGTCCTAGCGGGAACTCCTACGAGCAGTACTTC
TRBJ2-7,.,TRBV14,.,CASSQGPVVAFPYEQYF,TGTGCCAGCAGCCAAGGCCCGGTGGTAGCCTTTCCCTACGAGCAGTACTTC
TRBJ2-1,.,TRBV7-9,.,CASSLGERGNEQFF,TGTGCCAGCAGCTTGGGAGAGCGTGGTAATGAGCAGTTCTTC
TRBJ2-7,.,TRBV6-1,TRBD1,CASSLGQGPYEQYF,TGTGCCAGCAGTCTGGGACAGGGTCCCTACGAGCAGTACTTC
TRBJ1-2,few,TRBV9,TRBD1,CASRLALTGKDTF,TGTGCCAGCAGGTTAGCTTTGACAGGGAAGGACACCTTC
TRBJ1-1,.,TRBV9,.,CASSPIGVEAFF,TGTGCCAGCAGCCCCATAGGTGTTGAAGCTTTCTTT
TRBJ2-1,once,TRBV27,.,CASSLRTFNEQFF,TGTGCCAGCAGTTTGCGGACGTTTAATGAGCAGTTCTTC
TRBJ1-5,.,TRBV4-3,TRBD1,CASSQELGTGGRGNQPQHF,TGCGCCAGCAGCCAAGAACTGGGGACAGGGGGCCGGGGCAATCAGCCCCAGCATTTT
TRBJ2-3,.,TRBV13,TRBD2,CASSSAGVGTDTQYF,TGTGCCAGCAGCTCAGCGGGAGTAGGGACAGATACGCAGTATTTT
TRBJ2-2,.,TRBV6-6,.,CASSATGELFF,TGTGCCAGCAGTGCCACCGGGGAGCTGTTTTTT
TRBJ2-7,.,TRBV6-1,TRBD1,CASSLSRTGGGEQYF,TGTGCCAGCAGTCTCTCAAGGACAGGGGGCGGCGAGCAGTACTTC
TRBJ1-2,.,TRBV27,TRBD1,CASSNLIAGTDYGYTF,TGTGCCAGCAGTAACTTGATTGCCGGGACAGATTATGGCTACACCTTC
TRBJ2-4,.,TRBV29-1,TRBD1,CSGETGDSIQYF,TGCAGCGGTGAGACAGGGGATAGCATTCAGTACTTC
TRBJ1-2,.,TRBV2,.,CASSFLMTDNYGYTF,TGTGCCAGCAGTTTCCTTATGACAGATAACTATGGCTACACCTTC
TRBJ2-7,.,TRBV7-2,.,CASSLLGPPGDEQYF,TGTGCCAGCAGCTTATTGGGCCCCCCCGGGGACGAGCAGTACTTC
TRBJ1-1,.,TRBV5-6,TRBD1,CASSRQGLEAEAFF,TGTGCCAGCAGCCGACAGGGTCTAGAAGCCGAAGCTTTCTTT
TRBJ2-1,.,TRBV7-9,.,CASSLGLADEQFF,TGCGCCAGCAGCTTAGGGCTTGCCGATGAGCAGTTCTTC
TRBJ1-1,.,TRBV2,.,CASIPGASEAFF,TGTGCCAGCATACCAGGGGCTTCTGAAGCTTTCTTT
TRBJ2-1,.,TRBV12-5,TRBD2,CASGWGLAGGPVTEQFF,TGTGCTAGTGGTTGGGGACTAGCGGGAGGGCCAGTTACTGAGCAGTTCTTC
TRBJ2-1,.,TRBV4-1,.,CASSSSPGREQFF,TGCGCCAGCAGCTCGTCACCGGGTCGGGAGCAGTTCTTC
TRBJ1-5,.,TRBV19,.,CASSWDGSRGQPQHF,TGTGCCAGTAGTTGGGACGGCTCCCGGGGTCAGCCCCAGCATTTT
TRBJ1-2,.,TRBV18,TRBD1,CASSQRDSANYGYTF,TGTGCCAGCTCACAAAGGGACAGCGCTAACTATGGCTACACCTTC
TRBJ2-7,.,TRBV7-2,TRBD2,CASSPSPGLAVYEQYF,TGTGCCAGCAGCCCAAGCCCTGGACTAGCGGTCTACGAGCAGTACTTC
TRBJ1-6,.,TRBV6-6,.,CASTPPSYNSPLHF,TGTGCCAGCACACCTCCCTCCTATAATTCACCCCTCCACTTT
TRBJ2-7,.,TRBV5-1,.,CASTYGSGSYEQYF,TGCGCCAGCACCTATGGGTCGGGCTCCTACGAGCAGTACTTC